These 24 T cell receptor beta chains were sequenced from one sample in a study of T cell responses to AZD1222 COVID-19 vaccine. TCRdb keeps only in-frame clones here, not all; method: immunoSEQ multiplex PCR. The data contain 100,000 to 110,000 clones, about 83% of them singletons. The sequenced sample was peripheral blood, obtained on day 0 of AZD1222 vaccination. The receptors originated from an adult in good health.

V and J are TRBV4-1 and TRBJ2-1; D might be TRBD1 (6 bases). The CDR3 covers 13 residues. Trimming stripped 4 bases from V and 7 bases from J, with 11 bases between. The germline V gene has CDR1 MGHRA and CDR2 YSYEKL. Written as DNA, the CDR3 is TGCGCCAGCAGCCCCTGGACAGTGAATGAGCAGTTCTTC. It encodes CASSPWTVNEQFF.

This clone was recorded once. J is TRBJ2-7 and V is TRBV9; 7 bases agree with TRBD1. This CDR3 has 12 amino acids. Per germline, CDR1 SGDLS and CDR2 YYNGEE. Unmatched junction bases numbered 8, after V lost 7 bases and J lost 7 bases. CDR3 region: CASSGTVGEQYF. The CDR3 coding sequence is TGTGCCAGCTCCGGGACAGTTGGGGAGCAGTACTTC.

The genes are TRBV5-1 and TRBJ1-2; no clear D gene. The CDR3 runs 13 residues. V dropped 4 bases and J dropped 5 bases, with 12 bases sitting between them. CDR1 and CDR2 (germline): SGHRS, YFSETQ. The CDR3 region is CASSPHPGYGYTF. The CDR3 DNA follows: TGCGCCAGCAGCCCCCACCCGGGTTATGGCTACACCTTC.

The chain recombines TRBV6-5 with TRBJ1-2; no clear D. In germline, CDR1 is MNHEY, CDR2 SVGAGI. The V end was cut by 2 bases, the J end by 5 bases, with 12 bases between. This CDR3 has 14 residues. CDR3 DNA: TGTGCCAGCAGTTACGCCTCGGACGGTTATGGCTACACCTTC. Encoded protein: CASSYASDGYGYTF.

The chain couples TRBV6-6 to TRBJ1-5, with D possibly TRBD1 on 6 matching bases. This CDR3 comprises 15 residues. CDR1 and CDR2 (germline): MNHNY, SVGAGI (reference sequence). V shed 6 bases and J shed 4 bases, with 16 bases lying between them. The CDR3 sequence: CASRSTGTNNQPQHF. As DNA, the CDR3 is TGTGCCAGCAGATCCACCGGGACAAATAATCAGCCCCAGCATTTT.

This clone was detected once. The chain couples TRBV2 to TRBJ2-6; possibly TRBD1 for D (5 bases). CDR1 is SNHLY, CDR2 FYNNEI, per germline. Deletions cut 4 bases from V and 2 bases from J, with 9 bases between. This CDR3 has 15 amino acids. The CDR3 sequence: CASSGRGTGANVLTF. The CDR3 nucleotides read TGTGCCAGCAGTGGAAGGGGAACTGGGGCCAACGTCCTGACTTTC.

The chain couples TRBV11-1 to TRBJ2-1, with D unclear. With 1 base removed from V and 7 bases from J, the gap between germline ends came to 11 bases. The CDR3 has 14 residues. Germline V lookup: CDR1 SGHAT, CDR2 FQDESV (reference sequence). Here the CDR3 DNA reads TGTGCCAGCAGCTTAGGGCCAGGTCCTAATGAGCAGTTCTTC. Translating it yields CASSLGPGPNEQFF.

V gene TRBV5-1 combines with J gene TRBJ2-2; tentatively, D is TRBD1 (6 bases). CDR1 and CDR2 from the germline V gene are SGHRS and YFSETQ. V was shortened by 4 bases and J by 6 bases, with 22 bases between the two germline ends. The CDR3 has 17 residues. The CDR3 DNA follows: TGCGCCAGCAGCGTGAGTGGTCAGGGGCCGGGCTCCGGGGAGCTGTTTTTT. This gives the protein CASSVSGQGPGSGELFF.

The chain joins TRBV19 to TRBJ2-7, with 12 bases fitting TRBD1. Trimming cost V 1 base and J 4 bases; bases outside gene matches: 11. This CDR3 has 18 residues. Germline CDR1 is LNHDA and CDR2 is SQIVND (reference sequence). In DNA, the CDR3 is TGTGCCAGTAGTATAGCCACTCCGGGACAGGGGGCAGGGTACGAGCAGTACTTC. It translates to CASSIATPGQGAGYEQYF.

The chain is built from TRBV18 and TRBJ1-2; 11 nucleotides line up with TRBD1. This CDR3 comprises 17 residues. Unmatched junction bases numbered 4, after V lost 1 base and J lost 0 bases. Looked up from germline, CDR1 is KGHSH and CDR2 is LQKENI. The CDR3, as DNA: TGTGCCAGCTCACCACGGACAGGGGGCGCCGCTAACTATGGCTACACCTTC. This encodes CASSPRTGGAANYGYTF.

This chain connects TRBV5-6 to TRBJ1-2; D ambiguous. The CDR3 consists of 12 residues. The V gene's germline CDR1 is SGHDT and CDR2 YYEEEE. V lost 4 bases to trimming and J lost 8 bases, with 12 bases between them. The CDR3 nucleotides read TGTGCCAGCAGCCCCCGGGTGGGAGGCTACACCTTC. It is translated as CASSPRVGGYTF.

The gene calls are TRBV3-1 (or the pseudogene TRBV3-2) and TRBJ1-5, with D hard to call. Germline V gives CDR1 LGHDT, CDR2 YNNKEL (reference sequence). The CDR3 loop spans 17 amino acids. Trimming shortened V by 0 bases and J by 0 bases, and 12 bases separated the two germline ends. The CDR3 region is CASSQEVGPDSNQPQHF. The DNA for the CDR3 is TGTGCCAGCAGCCAAGAGGTAGGACCGGATAGCAATCAGCCCCAGCATTTT.

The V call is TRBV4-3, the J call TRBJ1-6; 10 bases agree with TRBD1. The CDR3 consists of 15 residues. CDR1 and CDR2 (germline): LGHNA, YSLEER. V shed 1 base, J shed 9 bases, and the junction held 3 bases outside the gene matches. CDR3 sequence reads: CASSQVDRGSSPLHF. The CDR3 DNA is TGCGCCAGCAGCCAAGTGGACAGGGGGAGTTCACCCCTCCACTTT.

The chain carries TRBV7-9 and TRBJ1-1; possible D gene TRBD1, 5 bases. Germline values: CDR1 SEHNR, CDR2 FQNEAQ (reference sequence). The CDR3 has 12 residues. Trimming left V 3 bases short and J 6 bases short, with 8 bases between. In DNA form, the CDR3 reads TGTGCCAGCAGCTTTAAAGGGGCTGAAGCTTTCTTT. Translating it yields CASSFKGAEAFF.

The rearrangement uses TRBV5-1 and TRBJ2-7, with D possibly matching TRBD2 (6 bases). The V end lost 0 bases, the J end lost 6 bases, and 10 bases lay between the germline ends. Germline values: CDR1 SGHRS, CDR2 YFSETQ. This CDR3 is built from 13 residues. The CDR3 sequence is CASSLDGSLEQYF. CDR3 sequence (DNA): TGCGCCAGCAGCTTGGACGGGAGTCTCGAGCAGTACTTC.

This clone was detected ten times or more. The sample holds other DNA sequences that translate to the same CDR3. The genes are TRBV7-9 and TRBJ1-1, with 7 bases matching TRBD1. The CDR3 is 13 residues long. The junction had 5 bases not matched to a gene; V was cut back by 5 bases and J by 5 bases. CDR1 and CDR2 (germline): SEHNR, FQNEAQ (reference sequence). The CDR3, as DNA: TGTGCCAGCAGCCCCCAGGGGGAAACTGAAGCTTTCTTT. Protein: CASSPQGETEAFF.

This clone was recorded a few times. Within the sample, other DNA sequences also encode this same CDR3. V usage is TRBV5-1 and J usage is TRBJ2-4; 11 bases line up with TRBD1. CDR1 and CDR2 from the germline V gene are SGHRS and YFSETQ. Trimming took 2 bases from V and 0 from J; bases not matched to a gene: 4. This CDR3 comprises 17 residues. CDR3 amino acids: CASSLGQGAEAKNIQYF. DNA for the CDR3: TGCGCCAGCAGCTTAGGACAGGGGGCCGAAGCCAAAAACATTCAGTACTTC.

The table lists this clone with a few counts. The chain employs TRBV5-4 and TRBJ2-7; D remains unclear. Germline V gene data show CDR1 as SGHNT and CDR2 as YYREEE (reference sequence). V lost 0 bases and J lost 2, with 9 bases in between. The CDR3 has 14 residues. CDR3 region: CASSLAQPTYEQYF. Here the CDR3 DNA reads TGTGCCAGCAGCTTGGCACAGCCTACCTACGAGCAGTACTTC.

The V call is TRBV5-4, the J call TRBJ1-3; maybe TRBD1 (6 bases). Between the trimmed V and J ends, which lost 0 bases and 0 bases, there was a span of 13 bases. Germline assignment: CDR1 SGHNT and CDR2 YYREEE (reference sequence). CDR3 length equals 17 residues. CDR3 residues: CASSLGGGTFSGNTIYF. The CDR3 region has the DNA TGTGCCAGCAGCTTGGGAGGGGGGACTTTCTCTGGAAACACCATATATTTT.

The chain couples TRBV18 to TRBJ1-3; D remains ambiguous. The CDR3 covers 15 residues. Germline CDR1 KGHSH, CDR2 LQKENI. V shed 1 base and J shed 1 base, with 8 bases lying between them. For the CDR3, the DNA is TGTGCCAGCTCACCACTCCGGGGATCTGGAAACACCATATATTTT. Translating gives CASSPLRGSGNTIYF.

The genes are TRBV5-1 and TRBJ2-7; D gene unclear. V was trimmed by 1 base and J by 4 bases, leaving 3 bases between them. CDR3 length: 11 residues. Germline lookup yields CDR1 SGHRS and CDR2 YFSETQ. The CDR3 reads CASSLQYEQYF. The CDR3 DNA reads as TGCGCCAGCAGCTTGCAGTACGAGCAGTACTTC.

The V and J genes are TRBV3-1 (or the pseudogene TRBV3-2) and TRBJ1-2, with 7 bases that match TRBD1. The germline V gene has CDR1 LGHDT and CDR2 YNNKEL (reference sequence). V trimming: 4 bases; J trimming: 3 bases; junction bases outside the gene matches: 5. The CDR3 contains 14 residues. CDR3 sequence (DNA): TGTGCCAGCAGCCGCCTCCAGGGGGACTATGGCTACACCTTC. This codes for CASSRLQGDYGYTF.

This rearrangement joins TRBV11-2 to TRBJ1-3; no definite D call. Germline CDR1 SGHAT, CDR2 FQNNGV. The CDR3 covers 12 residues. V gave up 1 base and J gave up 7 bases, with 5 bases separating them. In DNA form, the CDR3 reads TGTGCCAGCAGCTTAGGGAGTAACACCATATATTTT. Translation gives CASSLGSNTIYF.

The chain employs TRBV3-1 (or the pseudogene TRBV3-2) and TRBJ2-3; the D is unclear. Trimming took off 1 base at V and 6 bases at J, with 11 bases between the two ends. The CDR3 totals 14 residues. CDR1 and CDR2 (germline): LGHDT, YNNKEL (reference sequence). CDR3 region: CASSQARVIDTQYF. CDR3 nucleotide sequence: TGTGCCAGCAGCCAAGCTCGAGTTATCGATACGCAGTATTTT.